Detailed here is one TCR beta chain. The antigen is not known. The sample belongs to a study of CD8 T cells in Susac syndrome. cDNA came from approximately 0.5 to 1 ug RNA primed by random hexamers. One entry per CDR3 protein results from TCRdb running MiXCR on the immunoSEQ multiplex PCR reads. The top ten hold 0.18% of the sample, which has some 130,000 distinct CDR3 sequences, approximately 95% seen once. General observations from the study: Peak Susac CD8+ clonal expansion was seen in TEMRA cells and active patients.

Negative isolation was applied to CD8+ and CD4+ T cells, and FACS enrichment was applied to TEMRA cells. This CDR3 spans 12 amino acids. V lost 4 bases and J lost 3, with 5 bases in between. Looked up from germline, CDR1 is SGHRS and CDR2 is YFSETQ. The source material was CD8+ T cells from PBMCs. The V gene is TRBV5-1, the J gene TRBJ1-3, with no clear D. The clonotype was recovered from a human donor with Susac syndrome. The chain's CDR3 is CASSHYGNTIYF. CDR3 nucleotides: TGCGCCAGCAGCCACTATGGAAACACCATATATTTT.